These 24 T cell receptor beta chains share one sample of origin, sequenced in a study of T cells in tuberculosis. Clones were read by immunoSEQ multiplex PCR, and TCRdb kept only the in-frame ones, dropping some. Found here are around 33,000 clones, roughly 90% of them singletons; the top ten hold about 7.4%. Sequenced: PBMCs. These receptors all stem from a donor between 10 and 35 years old with latent tuberculosis or without tuberculosis infection. Some clones in this sample may be carry-over from other donors' samples.

This clone appeared once. The chain joins TRBV5-4 to TRBJ1-1; D is ambiguous. Trimming stripped 5 bases from V and 0 bases from J, with 17 bases between. This CDR3 spans 16 amino acids. CDR1 and CDR2 from the germline V gene are SGHNT and YYREEE (reference sequence). The CDR3 DNA reads as TGTGCCAGCAGTCAACATGGAGGTGGGATGAACACTGAAGCTTTCTTT. Translated: CASSQHGGGMNTEAFF.

CDR3 nucleotide sequence: TGCGCCAGCTCCCCCGCCCTAGCGCCAAGCTCCTACAATGAGCAGTTCTTC. As protein: CASSPALAPSSYNEQFF. The gene calls are TRBV5-1 and TRBJ2-1; a weak D match, TRBD2 (6 bases). Per the germline V gene, CDR1 is SGHRS and CDR2 is YFSETQ. The CDR3 sequence is 17 residues long. Trimming cost V 7 bases and J 0 bases, with 20 bases left between them.

CDR3 residues: CASSLKVPPGGGNTIYF. Written as DNA, the CDR3 is TGTGCCAGCAGTTTAAAAGTACCCCCCGGGGGTGGAAACACCATATATTTT. V gene TRBV27 combines with J gene TRBJ1-3; maybe TRBD1 (5 bases). This CDR3 region has 17 residues. V was shortened by 2 bases and J by 3 bases, with 17 bases between the two germline ends. Germline-derived CDR1 and CDR2 are MNHEY and SMNVEV (reference sequence).

This clone appeared a few times. In DNA form, the CDR3 reads TGTGCCTGGCTCAGCGGGAGTATCAAGCAGTACTTC. It encodes CAWLSGSIKQYF. This chain joins TRBV30 and TRBJ2-7; TRBD2 matches at 8 bases. The germline gives CDR1 GTSNPN, CDR2 SVGIG (reference sequence). The CDR3 length is 12 residues. Trimming removed 5 bases from V and 8 bases from J; junction bases left unmatched: 8. Variable domain in full (rest from reference TRBV30 and TRBJ2-7): SQTIHQWPATLVQPVGSPLSLECTVEGTSNPNLYWYRQAAGRGLQLLFYSVGIGQISSEVPQNLSASRPQDRQFILSSKKLLLSDSGFYLCAWLSGSIKQYFGPGTRLTVT.

This chain joins TRBV10-3 and TRBJ2-7; 7 positions match TRBD1. V was clipped by 8 bases and J by 0 bases; unmatched bases: 4. This CDR3 spans 13 amino acids. Germline loops: CDR1 ENHRY, CDR2 SYGVKD. The CDR3 here is CAIAGDSSYEQYF. DNA of the CDR3: TGTGCCATCGCCGGGGACAGCTCCTACGAGCAGTACTTC.

V is TRBV9 and J is TRBJ2-1; 8 bases line up with TRBD2. The CDR3 sequence is 17 residues long. Losses at the gene ends were 3 bases for V and 5 bases for J; bases not matched to a gene: 13. The V gene's germline CDR1 is SGDLS and CDR2 YYNGEE. This CDR3 reads CASSGRTGLDLHNEQFF. DNA for the CDR3: TGTGCCAGCAGCGGACGCACGGGACTAGATCTCCACAATGAGCAGTTCTTC.

This rearrangement joins TRBV30 to TRBJ2-1; 8 nucleotides align to TRBD2. V trimming: 0 bases; J trimming: 4 bases; junction bases outside the gene matches: 11. This CDR3 has 17 amino acids. Germline values: CDR1 GTSNPN, CDR2 SVGIG (reference sequence). Here the CDR3 reads CAWSVLGLAGIYNEQFF. Written as DNA, the CDR3 is TGTGCCTGGAGTGTATTGGGGCTAGCGGGTATTTACAATGAGCAGTTCTTC.

The chain couples TRBV6-5 to TRBJ2-7; 8 bases align to TRBD1. The CDR3 has 15 residues. After removal of 4 bases from V and 2 bases from J, the junction contained 7 bases not matched to a gene. CDR1 and CDR2 from the germline V gene are MNHEY and SVGAGI. CDR3 in amino acids: CASSSRTGYPYEQYF. Written as DNA, the CDR3 is TGTGCCAGCAGTTCCCGGACAGGGTACCCCTACGAGCAGTACTTC.

The chain uses TRBV11-2 and TRBJ2-1; tentative D call: TRBD2 (5 bases). Germline CDR1 and CDR2: SGHAT and FQNNGV. V lost 1 base and J lost 4, with 11 bases in between. The CDR3 runs 15 residues. The CDR3 protein is CASSLGSTGYNEQFF. Written as DNA, the CDR3 is TGTGCCAGCAGCTTAGGATCGACGGGGTACAATGAGCAGTTCTTC.

V gene TRBV5-6 combines with J gene TRBJ2-1, with 8 bases lining up with TRBD2. This CDR3 contains 14 residues. V lost 4 bases, J lost 2 bases, and 2 bases stayed unmatched. The germline gives CDR1 SGHDT, CDR2 YYEEEE. CDR3 nucleotides: TGTGCCAGCAGCGCGGGGGGCCCCTACAATGAGCAGTTCTTC. This sequence encodes CASSAGGPYNEQFF.

The rearrangement joins TRBV7-6 to TRBJ2-7; 15 bases map to TRBD2. Looked up from germline, CDR1 is SGHVS and CDR2 is FNYEAQ. The CDR3 spans 18 residues. With 4 bases clipped from V and 5 bases from J, the junction kept 12 bases outside the gene matches. As DNA, the CDR3 is TGTGCCAGCAGCTGTGGACTAGCGGGGGGGCCTCGGAGTGACGAGCAGTACTTC. Translation gives CASSCGLAGGPRSDEQYF.

The sample holds a few counts of this clone. This chain joins TRBV19 and TRBJ2-2; D remains unclear. With 3 bases removed from V and 1 base from J, the gap between germline ends came to 6 bases. This CDR3 is 14 amino acids long. Germline assignment: CDR1 LNHDA and CDR2 SQIVND (reference sequence). CDR3 sequence: CASSIPMNTGELFF. In DNA form, the CDR3 reads TGTGCCAGTAGTATCCCCATGAACACCGGGGAGCTGTTTTTT.

The CDR3, as DNA: TGTGCCAGCAGCCCCCACCTTTGGGGGGGAACTGAAGCTTTCTTT. Protein product: CASSPHLWGGTEAFF. This rearrangement joins TRBV9 to TRBJ1-1; tentative D call: TRBD1 (5 bases). This CDR3 has 15 residues. V lost 4 bases to trimming and J lost 5 bases, with 18 bases between them. Germline assignment: CDR1 SGDLS and CDR2 YYNGEE.

The chain is built from TRBV5-1 and TRBJ1-4; TRBD1 is a possible D gene (5 bases). V was pared by 3 bases and J by 8 bases, with 14 bases between. Germline lookup yields CDR1 SGHRS and CDR2 YFSETQ. CDR3 length: 14 residues. CDR3 coding DNA: TGCGCCAGCAGCTGGGGAGGGGAAGGGGAAAAACTGTTTTTT. Its translation: CASSWGGEGEKLFF.

The rearrangement uses TRBV20-1 and TRBJ1-1, with a tentative D call TRBD1 (5 bases). V lost 6 bases and J 1 base, leaving 6 bases between the germline ends. Germline-derived CDR1 and CDR2 are DFQATT and SNEGSKA (reference sequence). CDR3 length: 11 residues. As DNA, the CDR3 is TGCAGTGCGGACACGAACACTGAAGCTTTCTTT. Encoded protein: CSADTNTEAFF.

This chain links TRBV7-6 with TRBJ1-1; D may be TRBD1 (5 bases). With 5 bases removed from V and 6 bases from J, the gap between germline ends came to 13 bases. CDR1 SGHVS and CDR2 FNYEAQ come from the germline V gene. This CDR3 region has 13 residues. The CDR3 loop is CASSPDSIAEAFF. For the CDR3, the DNA is TGTGCCAGCAGCCCCGACAGTATCGCTGAAGCTTTCTTT.

The rearrangement uses TRBV11-2 and TRBJ1-1; tentative D call: TRBD1 (5 bases). Germline values: CDR1 SGHAT, CDR2 FQNNGV. CDR3 length: 14 amino acids. Trimming left V 3 bases short and J 1 base short, with 9 bases between. The CDR3 sequence: CASSLWTRNTEAFF. The CDR3 region has the DNA TGTGCCAGCAGCTTGTGGACAAGGAACACTGAAGCTTTCTTT.

The chain recombines TRBV5-6 with TRBJ1-1; tentative D call: TRBD1 (6 bases). V was clipped by 0 bases and J by 7 bases, with 10 bases between them. Germline loops: CDR1 SGHDT, CDR2 YYEEEE. The length of the CDR3 is 13 residues. CDR3 nucleotides: TGTGCCAGCAGCTTGGACAGGGCGATTGAAGCTTTCTTT. Its protein product is CASSLDRAIEAFF.

The V gene is TRBV19, the J gene TRBJ1-3; D call uncertain. CDR3 size: 15 residues. Germline CDR1 and CDR2: LNHDA and SQIVND (reference sequence). V was pared by 0 bases and J by 0 bases, with 6 bases between. The CDR3 is CASSIDQASGNTIYF. The CDR3 DNA sequence: TGTGCCAGTAGTATAGATCAGGCCTCTGGAAACACCATATATTTT.

The chain combines TRBV7-2 with TRBJ2-7; TRBD2 aligns across 8 bases. This CDR3 spans 15 amino acids. The germline CDR1 and CDR2 sequences are SGHTA and FQGNSA. V shed 5 bases, J shed 1 base, and the junction held 7 bases outside the gene matches. CDR3 loop: CASSKAGVSSYEQYF. For the CDR3, the DNA is TGTGCCAGCAGCAAAGCGGGAGTTAGTTCCTACGAGCAGTACTTC.

As to this clone: Compared with germline, one end of the junction differs, possibly owing to a read error. The V and J genes are TRBV30 and TRBJ2-3; D may be TRBD1 (6 bases). This CDR3 has 13 residues. The V gene's germline CDR1 is GTSNPN and CDR2 SVGIG (reference sequence). CDR3: CAWSKQGSDTQYF. Here the CDR3 DNA reads TGTGCCTGGAGCAAACAGGGTTCAGACACGCAGTATTTT.

The CDR3 sequence is CASSLSGDYYNEQFF. The CDR3 region has the DNA TGTGCCAGCAGCCTCAGTGGAGACTATTACAATGAGCAGTTCTTC. The chain has TRBV9 and TRBJ2-1; perhaps TRBD2 as D (5 bases). The length of the CDR3 is 15 residues. Germline CDR1 reads SGDLS; CDR2 reads YYNGEE. The V end lost 4 bases, the J end lost 4 bases, and 15 bases lay between the germline ends.

CDR3 protein: CAWVQGPYNSPLHF. DNA for the CDR3: TGTGCCTGGGTACAGGGACCCTATAATTCACCCCTCCACTTT. The rearrangement joins TRBV30 to TRBJ1-6, with D tentatively TRBD1 (6 bases). CDR3 size: 14 residues. Per germline, CDR1 GTSNPN and CDR2 SVGIG (reference sequence). Trimming took off 5 bases at V and 2 bases at J, with 10 bases between the two ends.

This chain connects TRBV7-2 to TRBJ2-1; 9 bases are a match to TRBD2. The V segment lost 3 bases and the J segment 4 bases; nucleotides outside the gene matches: 13. The germline V gene has CDR1 SGHTA and CDR2 FQGNSA. CDR3 length: 18 amino acids. Here the CDR3 DNA reads TGTGCCAGCAGCTTTAAGGTGCAATGGAGCGGGGGGTACAATGAGCAGTTCTTC. Residues: CASSFKVQWSGGYNEQFF.